This T cell receptor (beta chain) was found in a study of control samples from healthy donors and cancer patients. This clone was recorded a few times. Measured with immunoSEQ multiplex PCR; TCRdb has only the in-frame clones, and not every one. Of roughly 50,000 clones listed, about 92% are singletons. This CDR3 comprises 14 residues. Germline-derived CDR1 and CDR2 are MNHEY and SVGAGI. J is TRBJ1-6 and V is TRBV6-5; D gene unclear. The sample comprised PBMCs. The clonotype originates from a young man with colorectal cancer. CDR3 sequence: CIYDGPSQNSPLHF. As DNA, the CDR3 is TGTATCTACGACGGACCATCTCAAAATTCACCCCTCCACTTT.